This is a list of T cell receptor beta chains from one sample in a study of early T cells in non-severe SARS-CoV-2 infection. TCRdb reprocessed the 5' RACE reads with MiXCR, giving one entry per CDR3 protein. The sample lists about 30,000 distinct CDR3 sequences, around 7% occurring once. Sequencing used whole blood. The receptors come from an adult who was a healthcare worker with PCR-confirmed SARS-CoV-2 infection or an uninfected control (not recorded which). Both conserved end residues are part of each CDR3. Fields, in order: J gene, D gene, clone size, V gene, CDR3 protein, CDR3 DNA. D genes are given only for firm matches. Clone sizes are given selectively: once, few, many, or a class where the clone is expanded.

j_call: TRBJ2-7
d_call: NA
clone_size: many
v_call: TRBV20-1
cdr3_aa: CSARDIQGGRPYEQYF
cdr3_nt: TGCAGTGCTAGAGATATCCAGGGCGGTCGGCCCTACGAGCAGTACTTC

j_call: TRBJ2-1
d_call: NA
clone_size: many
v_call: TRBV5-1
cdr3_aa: CASGGNSGDNEQFF
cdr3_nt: TGCGCCAGCGGTGGAAACTCAGGGGACAATGAGCAGTTCTTC

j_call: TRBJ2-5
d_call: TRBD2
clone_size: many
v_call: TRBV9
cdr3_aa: CASSVGGSGSGETQYF
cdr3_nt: TGTGCCAGCAGCGTCGGGGGTAGCGGGAGTGGGGAGACCCAGTACTTC

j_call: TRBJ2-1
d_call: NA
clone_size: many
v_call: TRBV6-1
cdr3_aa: CASRTSGTLNEQFF
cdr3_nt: TGTGCCAGCAGGACCTCCGGGACTCTCAATGAGCAGTTCTTC

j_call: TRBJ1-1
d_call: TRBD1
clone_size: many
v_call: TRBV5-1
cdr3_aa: CASSPITGGGEAFF
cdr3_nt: TGCGCCAGCAGTCCAATCACAGGGGGCGGTGAAGCTTTCTTT

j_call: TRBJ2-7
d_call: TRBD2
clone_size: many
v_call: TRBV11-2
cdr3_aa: CASSLDGLAGVSEQYF
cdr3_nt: TGTGCCAGCAGCTTAGATGGGCTAGCGGGAGTAAGCGAGCAGTACTTC

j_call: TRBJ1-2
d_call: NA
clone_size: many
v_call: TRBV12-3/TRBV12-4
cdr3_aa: CASSFRGGYTF
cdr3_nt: TGTGCCAGCAGTTTTAGGGGTGGCTACACCTTC

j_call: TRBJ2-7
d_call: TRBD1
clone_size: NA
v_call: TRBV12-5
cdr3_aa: CASARQGFPTHEQYF
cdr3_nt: TGTGCTAGTGCCAGACAGGGGTTTCCCACCCACGAGCAGTACTTC

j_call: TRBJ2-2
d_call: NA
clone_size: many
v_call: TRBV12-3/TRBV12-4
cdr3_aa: CASSSLGVAGASGELFF
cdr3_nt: TGTGCCAGCAGCTCCCTGGGGGTGGCCGGGGCATCCGGGGAGCTGTTTTTT

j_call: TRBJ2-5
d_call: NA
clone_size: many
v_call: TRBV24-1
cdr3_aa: CATSVPGGETQYF
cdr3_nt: TGTGCCACCAGCGTCCCCGGGGGAGAGACCCAGTACTTC

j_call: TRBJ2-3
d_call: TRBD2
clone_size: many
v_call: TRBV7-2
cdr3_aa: CASSLVAGVQDTQYF
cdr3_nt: TGTGCCAGCAGCTTAGTGGCGGGGGTTCAAGATACGCAGTATTTT

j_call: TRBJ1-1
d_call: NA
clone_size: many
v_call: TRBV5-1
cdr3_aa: CASSFRIGDTEAFF
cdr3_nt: TGCGCCAGCAGCTTCAGGATAGGTGACACTGAAGCTTTCTTT

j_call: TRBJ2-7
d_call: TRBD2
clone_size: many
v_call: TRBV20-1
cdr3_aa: CSALAGGIYEQYF
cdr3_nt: TGCAGTGCCCTAGCGGGGGGGATCTACGAGCAGTACTTC

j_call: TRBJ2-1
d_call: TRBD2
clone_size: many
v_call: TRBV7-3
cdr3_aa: CASSLLSGINEQFF
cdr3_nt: TGTGCCAGCAGCCTGCTTAGCGGGATAAATGAGCAGTTCTTC

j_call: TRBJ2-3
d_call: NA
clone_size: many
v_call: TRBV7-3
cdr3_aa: CASSSPDSTDTQYF
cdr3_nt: TGTGCCAGCAGCTCACCGGACAGCACAGATACGCAGTATTTT

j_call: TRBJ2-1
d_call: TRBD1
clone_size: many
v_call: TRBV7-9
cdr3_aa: CASSSQGGPYNEQFF
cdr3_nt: TGTGCCAGCAGCTCACAGGGGGGCCCCTACAATGAGCAGTTCTTC

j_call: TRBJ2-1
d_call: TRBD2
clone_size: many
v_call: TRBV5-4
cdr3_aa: CASSPTSGDNEQFF
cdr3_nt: TGTGCCAGCAGCCCGACTAGCGGAGACAATGAGCAGTTCTTC

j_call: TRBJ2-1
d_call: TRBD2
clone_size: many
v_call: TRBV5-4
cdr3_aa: CASSVALAGGDNEQFF
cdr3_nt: TGCGCCAGCAGCGTGGCCCTAGCGGGGGGTGACAATGAGCAGTTCTTC

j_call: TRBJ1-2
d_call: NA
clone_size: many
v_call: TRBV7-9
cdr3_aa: CASSFTSTTNYGYTF
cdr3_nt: TGTGCCAGCAGCTTTACCAGCACAACTAACTATGGCTACACCTTC

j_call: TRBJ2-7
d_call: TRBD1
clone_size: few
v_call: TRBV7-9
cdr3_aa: CASSLEGAEPYF
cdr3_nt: TGTGCCAGCAGCTTAGAGGGGGCCGAACCGTACTTC

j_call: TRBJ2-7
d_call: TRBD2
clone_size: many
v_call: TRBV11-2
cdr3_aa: CASSSPGGGEQYF
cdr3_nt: TGTGCCAGCAGCTCCCCCGGGGGGGGCGAGCAGTACTTC

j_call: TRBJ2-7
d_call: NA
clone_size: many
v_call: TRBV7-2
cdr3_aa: CASDTGFSYEQYF
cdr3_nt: TGTGCCAGTGACACAGGGTTCTCCTACGAGCAGTACTTC

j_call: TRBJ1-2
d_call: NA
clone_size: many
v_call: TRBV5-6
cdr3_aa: CASSSGRIYGYTF
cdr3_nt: TGTGCCAGCAGCTCTGGACGGATCTATGGCTACACCTTC

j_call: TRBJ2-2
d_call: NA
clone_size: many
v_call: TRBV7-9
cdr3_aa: CASSLLQGSGELFF
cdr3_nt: TGTGCCAGCAGTTTGCTACAGGGATCCGGGGAGCTGTTTTTT

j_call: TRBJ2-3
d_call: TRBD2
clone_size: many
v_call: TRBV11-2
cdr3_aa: CASSSGLAGDTQYF
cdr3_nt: TGTGCCAGCAGCTCCGGACTAGCGGGAGATACGCAGTATTTT

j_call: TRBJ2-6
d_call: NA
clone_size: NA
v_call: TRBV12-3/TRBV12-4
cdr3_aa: CASSWRRSGANVLTF
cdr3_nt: TGTGCCAGCAGTTGGCGACGCTCTGGGGCCAACGTCCTGACTTTC

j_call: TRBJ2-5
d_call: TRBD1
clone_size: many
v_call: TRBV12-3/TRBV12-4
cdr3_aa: CASAPQGVQETQYF
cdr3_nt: TGTGCCAGCGCCCCCCAGGGGGTGCAAGAGACCCAGTACTTC

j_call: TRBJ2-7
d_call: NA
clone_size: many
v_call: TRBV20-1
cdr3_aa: CSARDGAGLFSYEQYF
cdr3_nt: TGCAGTGCTAGAGATGGAGCCGGACTTTTCTCCTACGAGCAGTACTTC

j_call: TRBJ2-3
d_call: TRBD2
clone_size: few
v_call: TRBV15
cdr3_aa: CATSRDGTSGRVGTDTQYF
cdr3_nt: TGTGCCACCAGCAGAGACGGGACTAGCGGGAGGGTGGGCACAGATACGCAGTATTTT

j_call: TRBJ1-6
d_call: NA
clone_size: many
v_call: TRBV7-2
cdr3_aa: CASHSGGNSPLHF
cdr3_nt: TGTGCCAGTCATTCCGGGGGAAATTCACCCCTCCACTTT

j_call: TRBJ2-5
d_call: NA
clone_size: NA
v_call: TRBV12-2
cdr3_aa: CASTGTSGGSPPQETQYF
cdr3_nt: TGTGCAAGCACAGGGACTAGCGGGGGGTCGCCCCCACAAGAGACCCAGTACTTC

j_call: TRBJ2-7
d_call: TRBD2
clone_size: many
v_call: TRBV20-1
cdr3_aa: CSARLGLAGPYEQYF
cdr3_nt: TGCAGTGCTAGACTGGGACTAGCGGGACCCTACGAGCAGTACTTC

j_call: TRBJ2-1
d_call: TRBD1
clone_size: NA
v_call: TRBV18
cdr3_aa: CASSPQSTGGATGGSNEQFF
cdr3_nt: TGTGCCAGCTCACCACAGAGCACAGGGGGCGCGACGGGAGGATCAAATGAGCAGTTCTTC

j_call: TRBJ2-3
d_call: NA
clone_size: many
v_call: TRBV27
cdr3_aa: CASSPYGSTDTQYF
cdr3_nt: TGTGCCAGTTCCCCTTACGGTTCCACAGATACGCAGTATTTT

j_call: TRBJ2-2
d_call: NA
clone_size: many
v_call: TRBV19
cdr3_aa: CASSGRAAANTGELFF
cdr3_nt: TGTGCCAGTAGTGGTCGGGCTGCGGCGAACACCGGGGAGCTGTTTTTT

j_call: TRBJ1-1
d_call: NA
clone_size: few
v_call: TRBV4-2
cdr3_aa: CASSFDRGNTEAFF
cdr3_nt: TGTGCCAGCAGCTTCGATAGGGGGAACACTGAAGCTTTCTTT

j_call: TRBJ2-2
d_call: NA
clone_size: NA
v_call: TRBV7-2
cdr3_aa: CASSKYSTGELFF
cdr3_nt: TGTGCCAGCAGTAAATATTCGACCGGGGAGCTGTTTTTT

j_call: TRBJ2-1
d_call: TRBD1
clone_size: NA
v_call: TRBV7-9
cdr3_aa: CASSYAGTGLEQFF
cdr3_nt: TGTGCCAGCAGCTACGCCGGGACAGGACTTGAGCAGTTCTTC

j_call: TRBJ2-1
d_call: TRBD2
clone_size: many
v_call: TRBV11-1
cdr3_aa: CASTQGAGLAGGLEQFF
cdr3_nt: TGTGCCAGCACCCAGGGTGCGGGACTAGCGGGGGGACTTGAGCAGTTCTTC

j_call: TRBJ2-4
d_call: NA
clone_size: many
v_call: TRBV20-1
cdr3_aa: CSARVRQPSKNIQYF
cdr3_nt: TGCAGTGCTAGAGTTAGGCAGCCTTCCAAAAACATTCAGTACTTC

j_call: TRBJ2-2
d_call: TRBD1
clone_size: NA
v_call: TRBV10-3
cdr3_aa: CAIRTGTANTGELFF
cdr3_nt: TGTGCCATCAGGACGGGGACAGCGAACACCGGGGAGCTGTTTTTT

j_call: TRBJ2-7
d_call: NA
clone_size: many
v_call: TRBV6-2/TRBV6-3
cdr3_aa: CASSYSVRVYEQYF
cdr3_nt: TGTGCCAGCAGTTACTCCGTCAGGGTTTACGAGCAGTACTTC

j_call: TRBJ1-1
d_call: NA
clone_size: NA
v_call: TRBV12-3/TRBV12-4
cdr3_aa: CASLKDTEAFF
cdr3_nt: TGTGCCAGCCTTAAGGACACTGAAGCTTTCTTT

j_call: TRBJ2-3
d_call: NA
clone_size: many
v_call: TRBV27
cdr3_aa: CASSHTRPSTDTQYF
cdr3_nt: TGTGCCAGCAGCCACACTAGGCCTAGCACAGATACGCAGTATTTT

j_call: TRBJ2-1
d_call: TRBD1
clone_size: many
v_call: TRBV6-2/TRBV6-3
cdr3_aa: CASSVGQSSYNEQFF
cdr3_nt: TGTGCCAGCAGCGTGGGACAGAGCTCCTACAATGAGCAGTTCTTC

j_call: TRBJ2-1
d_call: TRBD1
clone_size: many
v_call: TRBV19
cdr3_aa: CASSIDQGAYNEQFF
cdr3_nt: TGTGCCAGTAGTATAGATCAGGGGGCTTACAATGAGCAGTTCTTC

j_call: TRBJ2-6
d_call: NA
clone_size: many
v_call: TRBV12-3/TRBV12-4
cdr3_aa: CASSLKAFVWANVLTF
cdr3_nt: TGTGCCAGCAGTTTAAAGGCGTTCGTCTGGGCCAACGTCCTGACTTTC

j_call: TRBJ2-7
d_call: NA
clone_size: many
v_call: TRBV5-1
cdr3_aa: CASSFDSYEQYF
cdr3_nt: TGCGCCAGCAGCTTCGACAGCTACGAGCAGTACTTC

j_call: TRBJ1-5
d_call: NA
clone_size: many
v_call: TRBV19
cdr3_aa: CASRYGRYANQPQHF
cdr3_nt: TGTGCCAGTAGGTATGGACGGTACGCCAATCAGCCCCAGCATTTT

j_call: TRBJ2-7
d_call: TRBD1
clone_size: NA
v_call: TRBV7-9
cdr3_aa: CASSSRERKTGISYEQYF
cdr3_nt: TGTGCCAGCAGCTCCCGAGAAAGAAAGACAGGGATCTCCTACGAGCAGTACTTC